These T cell receptor beta chains were read from a single sample in a study of T cell repertoires in cytomegalovirus infection. TCRdb reprocessed the reads with MiXCR, giving one entry per CDR3 protein. The sample includes 490,000 or so distinct CDR3 sequences, around 10% of them seen just once. The sequencing sample was made of PBMCs. The origin of the receptors is a human donor in good health (CMV status not recorded). Some clones in this sample may be carry-over from other donors' samples. Both conserved end residues are part of each CDR3. D genes are given only for firm matches. Clone size, where shown, is once, few, many, or a class for clones that have expanded.

J: TRBJ2-7
D: NA
V: TRBV20-1
size: few
DNA: TGCAGTGCTAGAGATACCCAGGGGCCCCTGGAGCAGTACTTC
CDR3: CSARDTQGPLEQYF

J: TRBJ2-3
D: NA
V: TRBV28
size: few
DNA: TGTGCCAGCAGTTTCCCGCGGACATCTAGCACAGATACGCAGTATTTT
CDR3: CASSFPRTSSTDTQYF

J: TRBJ2-5
D: NA
V: TRBV9
size: many
DNA: TGTGCCAGCAGCCTCACCTCTGGCAGCAAAGAGACCCAGTACTTC
CDR3: CASSLTSGSKETQYF

J: TRBJ2-7
D: TRBD2
V: TRBV30
size: few
DNA: TGTGCCTGGAGTGTACCCAGGACTAGCCCCAGGTCCGAGCAGTACTTC
CDR3: CAWSVPRTSPRSEQYF

J: TRBJ2-1
D: NA
V: TRBV20-1
size: few
DNA: TGCAGTGAGGGCTTGGGAAATGAGCAGTTCTTC
CDR3: CSEGLGNEQFF

J: TRBJ1-6
D: NA
V: TRBV7-9
size: many
DNA: TGTGCCAGCCACAGGGAGAATTCACCCCTCCACTTT
CDR3: CASHRENSPLHF

J: TRBJ2-7
D: TRBD1
V: TRBV12-3/TRBV12-4
size: many
DNA: TGTGCCAGCAGTTCACGGGACAGGGGACCCTACGAGCAGTACTTC
CDR3: CASSSRDRGPYEQYF

J: TRBJ2-2
D: TRBD2
V: TRBV3-1
size: many
DNA: TGTGCCAGCAGCTCCGCCCGGGGGGCCGGGGAGCTGTTTTTT
CDR3: CASSSARGAGELFF

J: TRBJ2-7
D: NA
V: TRBV20-1
size: NA
DNA: TGCAGTGCTAGAGATCAGGAGGGGTCCTACGAGCAGTACTTC
CDR3: CSARDQEGSYEQYF

J: TRBJ2-5
D: NA
V: TRBV29-1
size: many
DNA: TGCAGCGTTGATGCCGAACTCCAAGAGACCCAGTACTTC
CDR3: CSVDAELQETQYF

J: TRBJ2-3
D: TRBD2
V: TRBV4-2
size: NA
DNA: TGTGCCAGCAGCCAAGAGATTCGACCACGGGAGGGAGATACGCAGTATTTT
CDR3: CASSQEIRPREGDTQYF

J: TRBJ1-6
D: NA
V: TRBV2
size: many
DNA: TGTGCCAGCAGTGAGAGGTCCGGGAACGATTCACCCCTCCACTTT
CDR3: CASSERSGNDSPLHF

J: TRBJ2-3
D: NA
V: TRBV19
size: NA
DNA: TGTGCCAGTAGTCCCCCCCGTGGGAGGGGGTTGGATACGCAGTATTTT
CDR3: CASSPPRGRGLDTQYF

J: TRBJ2-2
D: NA
V: TRBV3-1
size: NA
DNA: TGTGCCAGCAGCCCCACGGGACTGCTCAGGACCGGGGAGCTGTTTTTT
CDR3: CASSPTGLLRTGELFF

J: TRBJ2-7
D: TRBD1
V: TRBV18
size: NA
DNA: TGTGCCAGCTCACAACCGGGACAGGTGCCGGGTGAGCAGTACTTC
CDR3: CASSQPGQVPGEQYF

J: TRBJ1-2
D: NA
V: TRBV7-3
size: many
DNA: TGTGCCAGCAGCTTACTAAAGGAGGAGACAGACCTTAACTATGGCTACACCTTC
CDR3: CASSLLKEETDLNYGYTF

J: TRBJ1-3
D: NA
V: TRBV3-1
size: few
DNA: TGTGCCAGCAGCCCCTCAGGAAACACCATATATTTT
CDR3: CASSPSGNTIYF

J: TRBJ1-6
D: NA
V: TRBV2
size: many
DNA: TGTGCCAGCAGGGGCATGGACGGTTTTCTTAATTCACCCCTCCACTTT
CDR3: CASRGMDGFLNSPLHF

J: TRBJ2-7
D: TRBD1
V: TRBV7-6
size: many
DNA: TGTGCCAGCAGCCTGTCACCGGGACAGGGAGCGTACGAGCAGTACTTC
CDR3: CASSLSPGQGAYEQYF

J: TRBJ1-1
D: NA
V: TRBV28
size: many
DNA: TGTGCCAGCAGTACCTCAACAGCCATGAACACTGAAGCTTTCTTT
CDR3: CASSTSTAMNTEAFF

J: TRBJ2-3
D: NA
V: TRBV7-9
size: many
DNA: TGTGCCAGCAGCTTAAAACCCAGCATGGGGAAACCTAGCACAGATACGCAGTATTTT
CDR3: CASSLKPSMGKPSTDTQYF

J: TRBJ2-1
D: TRBD2
V: TRBV4-2
size: few
DNA: TGTGCCAGCAGCCAAGATGGACTAGCCCCCAATGAGCAGTTCTTC
CDR3: CASSQDGLAPNEQFF

J: TRBJ1-4
D: NA
V: TRBV10-2
size: NA
DNA: TGCGCCAGCAGTGAGCAGGGGAGGAGTGAAAAACTGTTTTTT
CDR3: CASSEQGRSEKLFF

J: TRBJ2-1
D: TRBD2
V: TRBV2
size: many
DNA: TGTGCCAGCAACCCTGGACTAGCTACTCCTGAGCAGTTCTTC
CDR3: CASNPGLATPEQFF

J: TRBJ1-5
D: NA
V: TRBV11-2
size: many
DNA: TGTGCCAGCACTGAAGGGACCGGGGAGGATCAGCCCCAGCATTTT
CDR3: CASTEGTGEDQPQHF

J: TRBJ1-1
D: NA
V: TRBV20-1
size: many
DNA: TGCAGTGCCGGCAGGGCGGCGGGGAACACTGAAGCTTTCTTT
CDR3: CSAGRAAGNTEAFF

J: TRBJ1-1
D: NA
V: TRBV4-2
size: many
DNA: TGTGCCAGCAGCCGTCACACTGAAGCTTTCTTT
CDR3: CASSRHTEAFF

J: TRBJ2-2
D: NA
V: TRBV28
size: many
DNA: TGTGCCAGCAGTCGGCTGGACACTCCGAACACCGGGGAGCTGTTTTTT
CDR3: CASSRLDTPNTGELFF

J: TRBJ2-7
D: NA
V: TRBV20-1
size: many
DNA: TGCAGTGCTGGCGTTGGGGGAAAATACGAGCAGTACTTC
CDR3: CSAGVGGKYEQYF

J: TRBJ1-1
D: TRBD1
V: TRBV20-1
size: NA
DNA: TGCAGTGTGCGGACAGGGCTGTACACTGAAGCTTTCTTT
CDR3: CSVRTGLYTEAFF

J: TRBJ2-1
D: TRBD2
V: TRBV5-3
size: NA
DNA: TGTGCCAGAAGCTTGCAAGAGCGGGAGGACGACAATGAGCAGTTCTTC
CDR3: CARSLQEREDDNEQFF

J: TRBJ1-2
D: NA
V: TRBV20-1
size: few
DNA: TGCAGTGCTAGAATGGCAGACCGCACCAAAAACTATGGCTACACCTTC
CDR3: CSARMADRTKNYGYTF

J: TRBJ2-6
D: NA
V: TRBV5-1
size: NA
DNA: TGCGCCAGCAGCTTGGAATCCGGGGCTGGGGCCAACGTCCTGACTTTC
CDR3: CASSLESGAGANVLTF

J: TRBJ2-7
D: NA
V: TRBV20-1
size: many
DNA: TGCAGTGCTAGGTGGCCCAGGGAGCCCTACGAGCAGTACTTC
CDR3: CSARWPREPYEQYF

J: TRBJ2-5
D: NA
V: TRBV25-1
size: many
DNA: TGTGCCAGCAGTGAAAACGCAGTAAAACAAGAGACCCAGTACTTC
CDR3: CASSENAVKQETQYF

J: TRBJ2-2
D: NA
V: TRBV7-8
size: many
DNA: TGTGCCAGCAGCTTTATCTGGAACACCGGGGAGCTGTTTTTT
CDR3: CASSFIWNTGELFF

J: TRBJ2-3
D: TRBD1
V: TRBV7-9
size: NA
DNA: TGTGCCAGCAGCCCGACAGGGAAGGTAGATGGCGATACGCAGTATTTT
CDR3: CASSPTGKVDGDTQYF

J: TRBJ2-5
D: TRBD1
V: TRBV12-3/TRBV12-4
size: many
DNA: TGTGCCAGCAGTTTCTCGGACAGGGAGACCCAGTACTTC
CDR3: CASSFSDRETQYF

J: TRBJ1-2
D: NA
V: TRBV12-3/TRBV12-4
size: few
DNA: TGTGCCAGCAGTTTCGAGTCCTCAAGGGATGGCTACACCTTC
CDR3: CASSFESSRDGYTF

J: TRBJ2-7
D: TRBD2
V: TRBV10-3
size: many
DNA: TGTGCCACCACTCCTCGAGCGGGGTCCTACGAGCAGTACTTC
CDR3: CATTPRAGSYEQYF

J: TRBJ2-6
D: NA
V: TRBV24-1
size: NA
DNA: TGTGCCATTACGGACAGCTCTGGGGCCAACGTCCTGACTTTC
CDR3: CAITDSSGANVLTF